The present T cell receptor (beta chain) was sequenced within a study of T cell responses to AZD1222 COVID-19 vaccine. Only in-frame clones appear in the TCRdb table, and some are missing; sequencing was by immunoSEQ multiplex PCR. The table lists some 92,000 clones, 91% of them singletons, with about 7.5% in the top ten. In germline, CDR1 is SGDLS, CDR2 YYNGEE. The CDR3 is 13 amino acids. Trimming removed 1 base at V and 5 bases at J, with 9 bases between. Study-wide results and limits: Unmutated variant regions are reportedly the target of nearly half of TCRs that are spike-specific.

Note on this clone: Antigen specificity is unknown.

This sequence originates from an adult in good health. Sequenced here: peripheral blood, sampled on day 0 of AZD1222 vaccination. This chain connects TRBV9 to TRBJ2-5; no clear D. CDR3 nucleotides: TGTGCCAGCAGCGTACGGAGTTCGGAGACCCAGTACTTC. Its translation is CASSVRSSETQYF.